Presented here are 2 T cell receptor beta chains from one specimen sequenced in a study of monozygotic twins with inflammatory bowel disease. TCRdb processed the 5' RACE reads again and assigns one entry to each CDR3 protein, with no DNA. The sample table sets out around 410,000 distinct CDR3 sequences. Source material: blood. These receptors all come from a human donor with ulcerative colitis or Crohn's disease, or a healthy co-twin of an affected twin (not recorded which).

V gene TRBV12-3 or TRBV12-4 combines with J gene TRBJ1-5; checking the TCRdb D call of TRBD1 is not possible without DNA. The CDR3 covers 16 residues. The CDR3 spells CASSPTGGRSNQSQHF.

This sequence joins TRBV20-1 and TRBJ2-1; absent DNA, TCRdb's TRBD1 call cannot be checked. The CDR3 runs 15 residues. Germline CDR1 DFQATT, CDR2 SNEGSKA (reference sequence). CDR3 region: CSAPAGAVSYNEQFF.